The 4 T cell receptor beta chains presented below share a single source sample, sequenced in a study of radiotherapy plus CTLA-4 blockade in lung cancer. Generated by immunoSEQ multiplex PCR, the TCRdb table keeps only in-frame clones and is missing some. The profile shows over 85,000 clones, 65% to 85% of them singletons. Here the sequenced sample was peripheral blood, taken from a patient treated with radiotherapy plus ipilimumab. Receptors were obtained from a human donor with non-small cell lung cancer who had a partial response to radiotherapy plus ipilimumab. Some clones in this sample may be carry-over from other donors' samples.

The V gene is TRBV7-3, the J gene TRBJ1-2; 7 nucleotides match TRBD1. V was pared by 2 bases and J by 8 bases, with 5 bases of the junction left unmatched. The CDR3 consists of 13 residues. Germline V lookup: CDR1 SGHTA, CDR2 FQGTGA. The DNA of the CDR3 is TGTGCCAGCAGCTTACAACAGGGGTACGGCTACACCTTC. It is translated as CASSLQQGYGYTF.

The J gene is TRBJ1-5, the V gene TRBV7-3, with 8 bases lining up with TRBD1. CDR3 length: 17 residues. Germline loops: CDR1 SGHTA, CDR2 FQGTGA. After removal of 2 bases from V and 4 bases from J, the junction contained 10 bases not matched to a gene. CDR3 DNA: TGTGCCAGCAGCTTAGAAGCAGGGGGCAGACGAAATCAGCCCCAGCATTTT. Translating gives CASSLEAGGRRNQPQHF.

The rearrangement uses TRBV7-3 and TRBJ2-1; no definite D call. Germline V gene data show CDR1 as SGHTA and CDR2 as FQGTGA. The CDR3 spans 15 residues. V was pared by 5 bases and J by 2 bases, with 13 bases between. The CDR3 protein is CASSPDWSTYNEQFF. CDR3 sequence (DNA): TGTGCCAGCAGCCCCGACTGGAGCACCTACAATGAGCAGTTCTTC.

This clone was seen only a few times. The CDR3 spells CASSTNRGNTIYF. Written as DNA, the CDR3 is TGTGCCAGCAGTACCAACAGGGGGAACACCATATATTTT. The chain carries TRBV6-4 and TRBJ1-3, with 8 positions matching TRBD1. V was clipped by 5 bases and J by 7 bases; unmatched bases: 4. The germline V gene encodes CDR1 MRHNA and CDR2 SNTAGT. This CDR3 spans 13 amino acids.